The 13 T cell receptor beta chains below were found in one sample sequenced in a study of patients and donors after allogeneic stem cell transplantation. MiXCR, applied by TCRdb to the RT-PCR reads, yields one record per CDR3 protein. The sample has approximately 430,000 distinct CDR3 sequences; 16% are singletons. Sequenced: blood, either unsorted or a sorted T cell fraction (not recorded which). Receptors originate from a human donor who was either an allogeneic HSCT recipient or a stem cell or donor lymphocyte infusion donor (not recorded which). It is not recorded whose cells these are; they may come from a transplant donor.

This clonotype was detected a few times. The CDR3 here is CASSQDSGEKLFF. The CDR3 region has the DNA TGTGCCAGCAGCCAAGATTCGGGTGAAAAACTGTTTTTT. This rearrangement joins TRBV4-2 to TRBJ1-4; D unclear. The germline V and J ends were trimmed by 0 bases and 7 bases, with 6 bases remaining between them. Germline CDR1 LGHNA, CDR2 YNFKEQ. The CDR3 loop spans 13 amino acids.

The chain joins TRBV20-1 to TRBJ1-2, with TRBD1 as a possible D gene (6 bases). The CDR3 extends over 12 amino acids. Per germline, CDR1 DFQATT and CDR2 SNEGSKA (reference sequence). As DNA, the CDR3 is TGCAGGGCCGGGAAGGACAGCTATGGCTACACCTTC. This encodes CRAGKDSYGYTF.

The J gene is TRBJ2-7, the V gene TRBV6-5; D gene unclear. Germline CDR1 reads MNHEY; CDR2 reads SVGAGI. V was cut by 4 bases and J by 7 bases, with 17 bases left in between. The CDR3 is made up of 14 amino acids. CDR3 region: CASSLTTGQVEQYF. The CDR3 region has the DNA TGTGCCAGCAGTTTAACCACGGGCCAAGTGGAGCAGTACTTC.

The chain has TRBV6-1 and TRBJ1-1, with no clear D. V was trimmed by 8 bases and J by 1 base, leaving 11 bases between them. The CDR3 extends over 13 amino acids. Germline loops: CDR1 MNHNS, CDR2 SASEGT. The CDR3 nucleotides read TGTGCCAGCTTCGGCACAAGGAACACTGAAGCTTTCTTT. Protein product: CASFGTRNTEAFF.

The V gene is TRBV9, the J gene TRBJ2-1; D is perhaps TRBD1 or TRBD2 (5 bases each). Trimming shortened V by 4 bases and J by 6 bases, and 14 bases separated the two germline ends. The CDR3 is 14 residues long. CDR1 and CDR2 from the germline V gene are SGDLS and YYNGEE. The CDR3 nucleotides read TGTGCCAGCAGCTCAGGGACGGGAATCAATGAGCAGTTCTTC. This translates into CASSSGTGINEQFF. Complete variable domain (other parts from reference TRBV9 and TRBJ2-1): DSGVTQTPKHLITATGQRVTLRCSPRSGDLSVYWYQQSLDQGLQFLIQYYNGEERAKGNILERFSAQQFPDLHSELNLSSLELGDSALYFCASSSGTGINEQFFGPGTRLTVL.

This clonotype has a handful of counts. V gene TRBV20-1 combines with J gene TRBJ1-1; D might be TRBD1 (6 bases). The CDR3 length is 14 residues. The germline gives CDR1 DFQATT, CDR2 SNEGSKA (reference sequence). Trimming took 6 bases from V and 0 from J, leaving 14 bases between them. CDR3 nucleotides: TGCAGTGCCATGCTGGACAGCTTGAACACTGAAGCTTTCTTT. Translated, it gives CSAMLDSLNTEAFF.

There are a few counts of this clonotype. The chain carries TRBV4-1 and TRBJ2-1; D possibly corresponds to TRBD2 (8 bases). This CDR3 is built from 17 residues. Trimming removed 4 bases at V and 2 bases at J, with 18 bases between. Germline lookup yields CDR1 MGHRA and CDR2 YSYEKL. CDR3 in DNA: TGCGCCAGCAGCCCCCGGGACAGCGGGGGTGCCTACAATGAGCAGTTCTTC. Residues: CASSPRDSGGAYNEQFF.

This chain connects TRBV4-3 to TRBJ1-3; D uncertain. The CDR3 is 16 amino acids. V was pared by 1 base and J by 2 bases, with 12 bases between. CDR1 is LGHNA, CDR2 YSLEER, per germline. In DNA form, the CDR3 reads TGCGCCAGCAGCCAAGGGACCGCCACAACTGGAAACACCATATATTTT. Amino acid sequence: CASSQGTATTGNTIYF.

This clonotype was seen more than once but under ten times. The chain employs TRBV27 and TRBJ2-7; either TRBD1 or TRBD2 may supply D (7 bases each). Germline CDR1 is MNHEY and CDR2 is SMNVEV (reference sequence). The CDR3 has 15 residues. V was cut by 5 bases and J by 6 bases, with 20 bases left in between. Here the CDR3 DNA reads TGTGCCAGCAGTCACCCCAGGGGGGGGAAAAGCGAGCAGTACTTC. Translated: CASSHPRGGKSEQYF.

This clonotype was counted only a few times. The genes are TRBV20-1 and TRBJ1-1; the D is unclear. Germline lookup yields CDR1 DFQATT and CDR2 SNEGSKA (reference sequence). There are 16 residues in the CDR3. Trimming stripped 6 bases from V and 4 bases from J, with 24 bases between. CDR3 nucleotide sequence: TGCAGTGCCCATGGACCGGCTCGGCCCACCGGCACTGAAGCTTTCTTT. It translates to CSAHGPARPTGTEAFF.

CDR3 nucleotides: TGTGCCAGTCGGTCACAGGGGTCCGCTTCAAACTATGGCTACACCTTC. Translation: CASRSQGSASNYGYTF. V gene TRBV19 combines with J gene TRBJ1-2; 7 bases are a match to TRBD1. CDR1 and CDR2 (germline): LNHDA, SQIVND (reference sequence). This CDR3 has 16 residues. V shed 8 bases, J shed 2 bases, and the junction held 14 bases outside the gene matches.

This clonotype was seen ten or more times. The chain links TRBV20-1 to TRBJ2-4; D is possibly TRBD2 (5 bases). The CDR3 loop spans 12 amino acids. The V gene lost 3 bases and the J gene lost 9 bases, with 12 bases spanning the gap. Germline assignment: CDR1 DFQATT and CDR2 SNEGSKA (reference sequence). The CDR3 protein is CSASREIPIQYF. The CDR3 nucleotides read TGCAGTGCTAGTAGGGAGATCCCCATTCAGTACTTC.

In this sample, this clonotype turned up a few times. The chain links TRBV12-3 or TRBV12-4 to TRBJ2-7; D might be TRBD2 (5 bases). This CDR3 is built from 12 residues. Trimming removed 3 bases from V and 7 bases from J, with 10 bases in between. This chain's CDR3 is CASSLREREQYF. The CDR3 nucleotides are TGTGCCAGCAGTTTGAGGGAGCGGGAGCAGTACTTC.